What follows is one TCR beta chain and its context. V gave up 10 bases and J gave up 3 bases; unmatched junction bases: 5. CDR3 size: 14 residues. The germline gives CDR1 LNHDA, CDR2 SQIVND (reference sequence). Those who participated ranged in age from roughly 18 to 89 years and resided in about two dozen US areas. Participants' own reports of clinical history determined their cohort assignment. This entry belongs to a study of blood T cell repertoires in COVID-19. Study-level background: The study drew acute and convalescent COVID-19 samples from the United States, Italy and Spain.

Original data processing: Reference gene primer amplification gave estimated nucleated cell counts. Method: immunoSEQ multiplex PCR; TCRdb's copy keeps in-frame clones and lacks some. For V, J and clone size, that table is used; D and trimming come from the DNA. This table holds 250,000 to 300,000 clones, 85% to 90% found once. The V gene is TRBV19, the J gene TRBJ2-1; 11 positions match TRBD2. The receptor comes from a young man who had recovered from COVID-19. Sequenced input: PBMCs or T cells enriched from blood (not recorded which). The CDR3 DNA follows: TGTGCCACCTCGACTAGCGGGAACTACAATGAGCAGTTCTTC. It codes for CATSTSGNYNEQFF.